This TCR beta chain was captured by sequencing in a study of T cell responses to AZD1222 COVID-19 vaccine. Study-wide points: Along spike, vaccine-associated CD4 TCRs were found throughout, with dominance at 160-218 and 743-854. Spike-specific TCR breadth and depth were elevated following two AZD1222 doses. Sampling that yielded the repertoires occurred only after the peak T cell response.

Assay: immunoSEQ multiplex PCR; the TCRdb copy retains only in-frame clones and omits some. The profile covers approximately 76,000 clones, with around 90% appearing a single time and 4.5% to 5.5% taken by the ten largest. Germline V CDR1 and CDR2: SGDLS, YYNGEE. This CDR3 comprises 15 residues. The V gene lost 4 bases and the J gene lost 4 bases, with 18 bases spanning the gap. Concerning this clone itself: Its antigen is still unknown.

This sequence joins TRBV9 and TRBJ2-7, with D hard to call. The sample consisted of peripheral blood, taken on day 0 of MenACWY control vaccination. The receptor was derived from an adult in good health. The CDR3: CASSPAPQAQYEQYF. CDR3 in DNA: TGTGCCAGCAGCCCGGCCCCCCAGGCACAATACGAGCAGTACTTC.